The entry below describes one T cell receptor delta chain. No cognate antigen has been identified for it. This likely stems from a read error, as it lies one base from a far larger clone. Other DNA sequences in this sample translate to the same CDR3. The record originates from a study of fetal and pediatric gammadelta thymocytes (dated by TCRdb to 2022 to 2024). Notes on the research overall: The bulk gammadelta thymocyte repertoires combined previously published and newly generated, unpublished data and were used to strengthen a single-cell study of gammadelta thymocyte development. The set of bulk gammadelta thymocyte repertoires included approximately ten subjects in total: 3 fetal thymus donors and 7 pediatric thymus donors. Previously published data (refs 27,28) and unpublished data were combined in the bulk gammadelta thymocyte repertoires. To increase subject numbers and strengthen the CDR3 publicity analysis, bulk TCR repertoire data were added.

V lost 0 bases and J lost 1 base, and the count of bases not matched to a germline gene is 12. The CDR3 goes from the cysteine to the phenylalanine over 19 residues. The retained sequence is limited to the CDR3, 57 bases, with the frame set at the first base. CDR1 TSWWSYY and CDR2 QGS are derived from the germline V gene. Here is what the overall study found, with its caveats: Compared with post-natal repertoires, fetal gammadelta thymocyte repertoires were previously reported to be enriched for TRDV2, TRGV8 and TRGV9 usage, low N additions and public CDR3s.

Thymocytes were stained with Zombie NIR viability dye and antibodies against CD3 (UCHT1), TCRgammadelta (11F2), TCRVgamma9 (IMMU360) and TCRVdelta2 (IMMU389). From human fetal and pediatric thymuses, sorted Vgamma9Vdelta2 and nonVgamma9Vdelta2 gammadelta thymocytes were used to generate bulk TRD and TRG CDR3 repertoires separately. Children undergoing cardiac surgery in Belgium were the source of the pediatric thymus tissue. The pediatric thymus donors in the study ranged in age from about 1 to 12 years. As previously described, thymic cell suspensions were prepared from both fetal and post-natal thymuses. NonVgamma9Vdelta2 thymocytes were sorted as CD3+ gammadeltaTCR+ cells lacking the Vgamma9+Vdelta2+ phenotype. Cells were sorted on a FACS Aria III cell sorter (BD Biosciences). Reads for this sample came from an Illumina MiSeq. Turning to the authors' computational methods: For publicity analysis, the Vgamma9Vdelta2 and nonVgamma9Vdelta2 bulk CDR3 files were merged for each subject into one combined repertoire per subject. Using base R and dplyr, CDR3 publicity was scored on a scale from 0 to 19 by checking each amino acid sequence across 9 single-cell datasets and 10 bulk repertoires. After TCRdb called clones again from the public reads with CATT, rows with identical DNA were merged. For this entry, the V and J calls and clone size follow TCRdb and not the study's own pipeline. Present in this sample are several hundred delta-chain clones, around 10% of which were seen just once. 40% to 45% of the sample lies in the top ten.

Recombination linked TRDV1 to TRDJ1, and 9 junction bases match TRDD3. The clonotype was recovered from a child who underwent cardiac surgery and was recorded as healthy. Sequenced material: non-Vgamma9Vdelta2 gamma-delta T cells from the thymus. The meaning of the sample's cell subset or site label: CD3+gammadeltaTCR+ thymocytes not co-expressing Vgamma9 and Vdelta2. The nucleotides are TGTGCTCTTGGGGAACTAGTCTTTCCCACTGGGGGAATCACCGATAAACTCATCTTT. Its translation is CALGELVFPTGGITDKLIF.